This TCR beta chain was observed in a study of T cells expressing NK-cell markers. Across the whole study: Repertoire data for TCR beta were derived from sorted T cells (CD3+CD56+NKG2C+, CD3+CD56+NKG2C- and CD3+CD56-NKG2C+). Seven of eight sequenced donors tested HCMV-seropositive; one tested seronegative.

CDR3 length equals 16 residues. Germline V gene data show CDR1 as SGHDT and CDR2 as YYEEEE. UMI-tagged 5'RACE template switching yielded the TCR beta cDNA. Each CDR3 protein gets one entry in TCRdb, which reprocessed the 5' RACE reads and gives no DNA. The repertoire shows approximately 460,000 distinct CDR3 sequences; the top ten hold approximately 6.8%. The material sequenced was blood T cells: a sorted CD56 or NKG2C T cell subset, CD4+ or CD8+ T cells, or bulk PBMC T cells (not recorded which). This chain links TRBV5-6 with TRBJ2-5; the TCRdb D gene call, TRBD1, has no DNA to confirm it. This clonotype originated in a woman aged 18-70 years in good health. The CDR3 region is CASSLETRDRGETQYF.